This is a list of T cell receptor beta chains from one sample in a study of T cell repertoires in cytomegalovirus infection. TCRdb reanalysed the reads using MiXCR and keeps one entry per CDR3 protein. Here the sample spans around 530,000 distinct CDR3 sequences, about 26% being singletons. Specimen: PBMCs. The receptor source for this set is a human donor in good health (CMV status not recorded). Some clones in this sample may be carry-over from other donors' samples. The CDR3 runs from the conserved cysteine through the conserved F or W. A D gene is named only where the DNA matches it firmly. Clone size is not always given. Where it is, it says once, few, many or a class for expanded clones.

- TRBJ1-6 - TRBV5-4 CASSPDGTNNSPLHF TGTGCCAGCAGCCCGGACGGGACTAATAATTCACCCCTCCACTTT
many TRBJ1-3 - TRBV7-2 CASRSLSNTIYF TGTGCCAGCAGGAGCTTGTCAAACACCATATATTTT
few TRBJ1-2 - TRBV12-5 CASGLVLGSDYGYTF TGTGCTAGTGGTTTGGTACTAGGGTCGGACTATGGCTACACCTTC
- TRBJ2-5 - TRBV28 CASSFPQFGRETQYF TGTGCCAGCAGTTTTCCGCAGTTTGGTAGAGAGACCCAGTACTTC
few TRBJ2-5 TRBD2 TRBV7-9 CASSPRGGAPEETQYF TGTGCCAGCAGCCCTCGGGGGGGGGCCCCGGAGGAGACCCAGTACTTC
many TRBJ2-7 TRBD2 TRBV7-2 CASSFETSDHEQYF TGTGCCAGCAGCTTCGAGACTAGCGACCACGAGCAGTACTTC
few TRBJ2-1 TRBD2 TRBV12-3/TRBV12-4 CASSSLGEGYNEQFF TGTGCCAGCAGTTCCCTAGGGGAGGGGTACAATGAGCAGTTCTTC
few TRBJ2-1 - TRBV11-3 CASSTLSTGNYNEQFF TGTGCCAGCAGCACCCTGTCGACAGGTAACTACAATGAGCAGTTCTTC
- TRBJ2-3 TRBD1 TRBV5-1 CASSGGQGPDTQYF TGCGCCAGCAGCGGGGGACAGGGACCAGATACGCAGTATTTT
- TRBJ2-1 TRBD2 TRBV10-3 CAISSPGLAGVEQFF TGTGCCATCAGTTCTCCGGGACTAGCGGGAGTGGAGCAGTTCTTC
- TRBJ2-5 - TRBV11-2 CASSRPRLAQETQYF TGTGCCAGCAGCCGACCTCGCCTAGCTCAAGAGACCCAGTACTTC
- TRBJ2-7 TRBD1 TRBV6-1 CASRGQGVGEQYF TGTGCCAGCAGGGGACAGGGGGTGGGCGAGCAGTACTTC
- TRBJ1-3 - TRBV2 CASRAGDPGNTIYF TGTGCCAGCCGGGCCGGGGATCCTGGAAACACCATATATTTT
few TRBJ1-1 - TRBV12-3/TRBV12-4 CASSFRSKNTEAFF TGTGCCAGCAGTTTCCGAAGTAAGAACACTGAAGCTTTCTTT
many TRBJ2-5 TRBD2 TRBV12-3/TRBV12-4 CANGRSWTSGSWGQETQYF TGTGCCAATGGCCGTTCTTGGACTAGCGGGAGTTGGGGACAAGAGACCCAGTACTTC
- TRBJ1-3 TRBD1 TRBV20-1 CSAWDRVVGYGNTIYF TGCAGTGCTTGGGACAGGGTGGTTGGTTACGGAAACACCATATATTTT
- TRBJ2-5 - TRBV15 CATSRKDSQETQYF TGTGCCACCAGCAGAAAAGACAGCCAAGAGACCCAGTACTTC
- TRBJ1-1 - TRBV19 CASSIDRQGPEAFF TGTGCCAGTAGTATAGATCGGCAGGGCCCTGAAGCTTTCTTT
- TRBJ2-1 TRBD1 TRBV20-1 CSALHLRTGPNEQFF TGCAGTGCTCTACACCTAAGGACAGGGCCCAATGAGCAGTTCTTC
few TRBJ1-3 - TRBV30 CAWSVGSGNTIYF TGTGCCTGGAGTGTGGGGTCTGGAAACACCATATATTTT
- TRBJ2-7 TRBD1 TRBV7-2 CASSLYPGQGGPIEQYF TGTGCCAGCAGCTTATACCCGGGACAGGGGGGGCCGATCGAGCAGTACTTC
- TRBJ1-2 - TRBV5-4 CASSLANGGYTF TGTGCCAGCAGCTTGGCAAACGGTGGCTACACCTTC
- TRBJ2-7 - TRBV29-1 CSVGRGSHEQYF TGCAGCGTGGGACGGGGATCCCACGAGCAGTACTTC